This T cell receptor beta chain was retrieved from a study of T cells in Graves' hyperthyroidism and ophthalmopathy. The CDR3 has 15 residues. Germline V gene sequence: CDR1 SGHKS, CDR2 YYEKEE (reference sequence). V was trimmed by 4 bases and J by 3 bases, leaving 17 bases between them. Authors of the study amplified TCR beta CDR3 regions from RNA transcripts. HTBI primers were used for first-round RT-PCR of the TCR CDR3. TCRdb re-analysed the multiplex PCR reads in MiXCR, keeping a single row per CDR3 protein. This table holds approximately 430,000 distinct CDR3 sequences, approximately 15% found once. Points from the study as a whole: Most clonotypes expanded in the thyroid (above 0.001) were also present in blood.

This clonotype was counted between two and nine times. What it recognizes is unknown. V is TRBV5-5 and J is TRBJ2-7; the D is unclear. This TCR came from a man aged 18 to 29 with Graves' ophthalmopathy. Sample: blood. Here the CDR3 reads CASSAKTENHYEQYF. As DNA, the CDR3 is TGTGCCAGCAGCGCAAAGACTGAAAACCACTACGAGCAGTACTTC.